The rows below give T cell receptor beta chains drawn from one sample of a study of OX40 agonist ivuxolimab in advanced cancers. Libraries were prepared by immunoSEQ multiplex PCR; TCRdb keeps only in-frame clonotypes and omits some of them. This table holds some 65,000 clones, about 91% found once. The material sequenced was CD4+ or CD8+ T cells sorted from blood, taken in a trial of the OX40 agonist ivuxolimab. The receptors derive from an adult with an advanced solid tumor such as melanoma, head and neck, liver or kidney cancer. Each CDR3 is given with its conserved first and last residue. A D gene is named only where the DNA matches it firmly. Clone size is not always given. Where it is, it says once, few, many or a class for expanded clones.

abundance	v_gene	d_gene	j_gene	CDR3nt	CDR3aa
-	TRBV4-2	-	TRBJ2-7	TGTGCCAGCAGCCAAGATGGGCCGGGGGAGACCTACGAGCAGTACTTC	CASSQDGPGETYEQYF
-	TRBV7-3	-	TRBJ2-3	TGTGCCAGCAGCTTAAATTATGATACGCAGTATTTT	CASSLNYDTQYF
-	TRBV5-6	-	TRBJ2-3	TGTGCCAGCAGCCGCACAAGGCAGGCCCAACGCACAGATACGCAGTATTTT	CASSRTRQAQRTDTQYF
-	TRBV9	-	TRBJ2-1	TGTGCCAGCAGAGGGATTTACAATGAGCAGTTCTTC	CASRGIYNEQFF
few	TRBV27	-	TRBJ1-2	TGTGCCAGCAGTTTATCAACGGGGGCTAATGGCTACACCTTC	CASSLSTGANGYTF
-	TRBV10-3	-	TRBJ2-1	TGTGCCCTGGCGGGGCTCGATGAGCAGTTCTTC	CALAGLDEQFF
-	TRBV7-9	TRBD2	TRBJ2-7	TGTGCCAGCAGCTCCGCCGAGGGACTAGCGCCTCTCTGGGAGCAGTACTTC	CASSSAEGLAPLWEQYF
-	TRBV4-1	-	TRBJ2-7	TGCGCCAGCAGCCAAGTAGGCGGGGACAACGAGCAGTACTTC	CASSQVGGDNEQYF
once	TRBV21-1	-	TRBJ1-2	TGTGCCAGCAGCAAAGGTTGGGGGGATGGCTACACCTTC	CASSKGWGDGYTF
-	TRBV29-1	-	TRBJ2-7	TGCAGCGTGCCCTCAGGGGCGGACGCCTCCTACGAGCAGTACTTC	CSVPSGADASYEQYF
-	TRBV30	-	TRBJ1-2	TGTGCCTGGAGCCTGACCGACAGATCTAACTATGGCTACACCTTC	CAWSLTDRSNYGYTF
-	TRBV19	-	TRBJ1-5	TGTGCCAGTAGTGCCCTCATCGGGGCGCATTTT	CASSALIGAHF
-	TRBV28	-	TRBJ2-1	TGTGCCAGCAGTCTCTTGGCCCTGGTAGATGAGCAGTTCTTC	CASSLLALVDEQFF
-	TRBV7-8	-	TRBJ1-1	TGTGCCAGCATGGGTCTGGGCACTGAAGCTTTCTTT	CASMGLGTEAFF
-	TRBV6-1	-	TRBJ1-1	TGTGCCAGCATCTTTCAGGGTAGCACTGAAGCTTTCTTT	CASIFQGSTEAFF
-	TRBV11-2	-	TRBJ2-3	TGTGCCAGCAGCTTAGTTGCGGGGAGCACAGATACGCAGTATTTT	CASSLVAGSTDTQYF
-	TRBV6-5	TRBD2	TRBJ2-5	TGTGCCAGCAGTTGGCGGGGGGGGGAGACCCAGTACTTC	CASSWRGGETQYF
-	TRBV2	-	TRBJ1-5	TGTGCCAGCAGTAGGTTGGGGGGGGCACTCAATCAGCCCCAGCATTTT	CASSRLGGALNQPQHF
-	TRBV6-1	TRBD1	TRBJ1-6	TGTGCCAGCAGTGAAGCGATCAAGGCAGGGGGAGGTTCACCCCTCCACTTT	CASSEAIKAGGGSPLHF
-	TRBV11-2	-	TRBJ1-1	TGTGCCAGCAGCACCACCGGGAACACTGAAGCTTTCTTT	CASSTTGNTEAFF
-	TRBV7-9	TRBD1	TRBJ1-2	TGTGCCAGCAGCACCCCGGACAGGGGGTTGGAAGGCTACACCTTC	CASSTPDRGLEGYTF
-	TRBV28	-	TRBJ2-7	TGTGCCAGCAGTTTACCTCAGAATGGGGGGAGTCCCTACGAGCAGTACTTC	CASSLPQNGGSPYEQYF
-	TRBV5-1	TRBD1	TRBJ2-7	TGCGCCAGCAGCGAACAGGGGTCCTACGAGCAGTACTTC	CASSEQGSYEQYF
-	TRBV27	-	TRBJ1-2	TGTGCCAGCAGTACTCAGGGGAAATCGTCCCCCTATGGCTACACCTTC	CASSTQGKSSPYGYTF
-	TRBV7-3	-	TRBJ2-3	TGTGCCAGCAGCTCCACGGGCGCAGATACGCAGTATTTT	CASSSTGADTQYF
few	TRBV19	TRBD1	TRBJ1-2	TGTGCCATTTGGACAGGCTATGGCTACACCTTC	CAIWTGYGYTF
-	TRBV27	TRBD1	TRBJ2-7	TGTGCCAGCAGTTTCGGGACAGACTACGAGCAGTACTTC	CASSFGTDYEQYF
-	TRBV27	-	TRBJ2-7	TGTGCCAGCAGCCCCACGGCGGCCTCCTACGAGCAGTACTTC	CASSPTAASYEQYF
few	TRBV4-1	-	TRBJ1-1	TGCGCCAGCAGCCAGACTTCGAACACTGAAGCTTTCTTT	CASSQTSNTEAFF
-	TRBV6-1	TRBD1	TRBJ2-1	TGTGCCAGCAGTGTGGACAGGTACAATGAGCAGTTCTTC	CASSVDRYNEQFF
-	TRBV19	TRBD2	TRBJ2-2	TGTGCCAGTAGTACTAGCGGGAGGTACACCGGGGAGCTGTTTTTT	CASSTSGRYTGELFF
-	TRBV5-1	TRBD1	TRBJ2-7	TGCGCCAGCAGCTTGGAAGGACAGGGCTTTTCGGAGTACTTC	CASSLEGQGFSEYF
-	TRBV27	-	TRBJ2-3	TGTGCCAGCAGTTTACAGAGAACCACAGATACGCAGTATTTT	CASSLQRTTDTQYF
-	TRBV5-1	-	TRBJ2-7	TGCGCCAGCGTGGGGGACTCCTACGAGCAGTACTTC	CASVGDSYEQYF
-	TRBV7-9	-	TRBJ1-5	TGTGCCAGCAGCGGGACACCAAGCAATCAGCCCCAGCATTTT	CASSGTPSNQPQHF
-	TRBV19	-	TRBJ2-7	TGTGCCAGTAGACCGTCGGGAGAACTTATCGAGCAGTACTTC	CASRPSGELIEQYF
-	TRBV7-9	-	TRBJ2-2	TGTGCCAGCAGCCCCACCTATGACACCGGGGAGCTGTTTTTT	CASSPTYDTGELFF